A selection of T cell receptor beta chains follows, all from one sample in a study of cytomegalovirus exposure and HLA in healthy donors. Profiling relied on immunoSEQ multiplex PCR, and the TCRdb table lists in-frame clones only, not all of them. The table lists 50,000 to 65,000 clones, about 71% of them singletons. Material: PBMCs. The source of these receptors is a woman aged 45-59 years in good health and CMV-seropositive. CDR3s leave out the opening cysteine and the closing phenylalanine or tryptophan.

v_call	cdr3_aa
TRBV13	ASSFSGGINIQY
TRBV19	ASSKTPGETQY
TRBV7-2	ASSLGLAGNEQF
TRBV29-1	SGGTDYEQY
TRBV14	ASSQDKIGGPSTFYGYT
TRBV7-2	ASSRASGRQNGELF
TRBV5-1	ASSWPLTSGETQY
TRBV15	ATSRGEGQETQY
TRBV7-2	ASSFGGSYEQY
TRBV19	ASITRTGELF
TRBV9	ASSSASGRTDTQY
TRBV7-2	ASSLDRQATGNTIY
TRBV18	ASSPDVSHQPQH
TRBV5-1	ASSLVAGNTEAF
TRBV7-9	ASSLVRGPGTNEKLF
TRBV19	ASTYSGANSYNEQF
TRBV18	ASSPQTGGANEAF
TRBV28	ASRWSGRGVYNEQF
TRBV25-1	ASSLRGGIAAQETQY
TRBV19	ASCTGNTEAF
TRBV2	ASTKSQPGGETQY
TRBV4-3	ASSQGPGVSYEQY
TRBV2	ASLTSGRIRTDTQY
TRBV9	ASSVGSGLAENIQY